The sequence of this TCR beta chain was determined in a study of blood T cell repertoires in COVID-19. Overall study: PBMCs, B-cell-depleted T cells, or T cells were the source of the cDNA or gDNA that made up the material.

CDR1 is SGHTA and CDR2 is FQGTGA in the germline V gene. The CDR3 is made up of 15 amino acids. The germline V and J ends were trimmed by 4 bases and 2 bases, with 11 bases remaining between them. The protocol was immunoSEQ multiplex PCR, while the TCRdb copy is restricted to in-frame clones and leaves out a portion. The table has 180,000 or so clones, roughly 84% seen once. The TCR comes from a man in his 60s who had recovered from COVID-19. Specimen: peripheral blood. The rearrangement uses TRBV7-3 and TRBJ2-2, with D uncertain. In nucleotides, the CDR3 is TGTGCCAGCAGCTCCGCAGTCTTCAACACCGGGGAGCTGTTTTTT. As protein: CASSSAVFNTGELFF. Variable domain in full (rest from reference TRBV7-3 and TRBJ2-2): GAGVSQTPSNKVTEKGKYVELRCDPISGHTALYWYRQSLGQGPEFLIYFQGTGAADDSGLPNDRFFAVRPEGSVSTLKIQRTERGDSAVYLCASSSAVFNTGELFFGEGSRLTVL.